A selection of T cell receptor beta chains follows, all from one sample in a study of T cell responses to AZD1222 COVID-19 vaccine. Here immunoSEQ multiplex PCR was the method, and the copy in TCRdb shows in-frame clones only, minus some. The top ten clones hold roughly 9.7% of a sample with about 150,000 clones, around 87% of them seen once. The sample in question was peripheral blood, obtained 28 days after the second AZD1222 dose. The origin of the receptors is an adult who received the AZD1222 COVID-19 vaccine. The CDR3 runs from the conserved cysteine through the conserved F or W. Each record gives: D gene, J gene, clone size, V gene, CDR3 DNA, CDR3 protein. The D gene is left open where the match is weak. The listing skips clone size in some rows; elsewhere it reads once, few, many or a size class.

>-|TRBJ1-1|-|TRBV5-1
TGCGCCAGCAGCTTTGGGGGGCGCGGGGACACTGAAGCTTTCTTT
CASSFGGRGDTEAFF
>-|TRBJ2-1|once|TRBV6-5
TGTGCCAGCAGTTACACCGGGAGCCGTGGGGTTGAGCAGTTCTTC
CASSYTGSRGVEQFF
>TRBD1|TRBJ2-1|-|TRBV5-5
TGTGCCAGCAGCTCATCCGGGACAGGGGGGTACAATGAGCAGTTCTTC
CASSSSGTGGYNEQFF
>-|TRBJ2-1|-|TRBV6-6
TGTGCCAGCACCTGGGGGCGAGCTGGTGAGCAGTTCTTC
CASTWGRAGEQFF
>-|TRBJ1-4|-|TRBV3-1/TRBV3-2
TGTGCCAGCAGCCTAACCCAACCCGACGGTTGGGAAAAACTGTTTTTT
CASSLTQPDGWEKLFF
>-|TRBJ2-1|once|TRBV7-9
TGTGCCAGCAGCTTAAGACGTCCCCGGGACTACAATGAGCAGTTCTTC
CASSLRRPRDYNEQFF
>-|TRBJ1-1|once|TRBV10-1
TGCGCCAGCAGGGACAGTTTGAACACTGAAGCTTTCTTT
CASRDSLNTEAFF
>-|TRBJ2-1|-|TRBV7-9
TGTGCCAGCAGCCCGGGACTCCCGACGGGTGAGCAGTTCTTC
CASSPGLPTGEQFF
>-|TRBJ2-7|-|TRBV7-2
TGTGCCAGCAGCTCCAGAACGGGAGCTGACGAGCAGTACTTC
CASSSRTGADEQYF
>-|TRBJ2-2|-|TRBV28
TGTGCCAGCAGTTTGGGACTGCGGAAGAACACCGGGGAGCTGTTTTTT
CASSLGLRKNTGELFF
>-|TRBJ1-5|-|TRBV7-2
TGTGCCAGCAGCGCAGGGGCTGAGCGCAATCAGCCCCAGCATTTT
CASSAGAERNQPQHF
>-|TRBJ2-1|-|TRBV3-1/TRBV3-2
TGTGCCAGCAGCCAAACCGGGTCTAGTGCTGAGCAGTTCTTC
CASSQTGSSAEQFF
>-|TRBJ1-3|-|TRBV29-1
TGCAGCGTTGCCCCCTTTCCCATCTCTGGAAACACCATATATTTT
CSVAPFPISGNTIYF
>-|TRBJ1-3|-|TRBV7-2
TGTGCCAGCAGTTCCGGACATACTGGAAACACCATATATTTT
CASSSGHTGNTIYF
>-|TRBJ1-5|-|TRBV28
TGTGCCAGCAGTACCCAGGGAAACCGCGGAAATCAGCCCCAGCATTTT
CASSTQGNRGNQPQHF
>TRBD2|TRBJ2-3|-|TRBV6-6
TGTGCCAGCAGTCCCAGGAGCCCGGGACTAGCGGGACCAGATACGCAGTATTTT
CASSPRSPGLAGPDTQYF
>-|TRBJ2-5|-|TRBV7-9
TGTGCCAGCAAGGCTCTTGGAGAGACCCAGTACTTC
CASKALGETQYF
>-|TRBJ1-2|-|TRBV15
TGTGCCACCAGCAGGCACACAGGGAGTGGGGGCTACACCTTC
CATSRHTGSGGYTF
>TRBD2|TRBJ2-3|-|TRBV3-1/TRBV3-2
TGTGCCAGCAGCCAAGCGGCTAGCGGGGCCAAGGGTACGCAGTATTTT
CASSQAASGAKGTQYF
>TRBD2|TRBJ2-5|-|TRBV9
TGTGCCAGCAGCTCCCGGGAGGGTGTTGGGGAGACCCAGTACTTC
CASSSREGVGETQYF
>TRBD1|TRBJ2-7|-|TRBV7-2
TGTGCCAGCAGCATCCGGGACAGGGGTTCCAACGAGCAGTACTTC
CASSIRDRGSNEQYF
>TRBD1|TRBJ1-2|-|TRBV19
TGTGCCAGTAGGCTTACAGGGGGCGACTATGGCTACACCTTC
CASRLTGGDYGYTF
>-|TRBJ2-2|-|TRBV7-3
TGTGCCAGCAGCCCCCACAGGGTCACGAACACCGGGGAGCTGTTTTTT
CASSPHRVTNTGELFF
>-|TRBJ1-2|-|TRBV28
TGTGCCAGCAGTTCCCGGACAGAAGGGAAGGGTGGCTACACCTTC
CASSSRTEGKGGYTF
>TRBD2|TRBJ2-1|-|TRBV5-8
TGTGCCAGCAGCCAACGGACTAGGCCGGCCTACAATGAGCAGTTCTTC
CASSQRTRPAYNEQFF
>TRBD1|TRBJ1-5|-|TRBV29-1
TGCAGCGTTGTGACGACAGGGGAGCAGCCCCAGCATTTT
CSVVTTGEQPQHF
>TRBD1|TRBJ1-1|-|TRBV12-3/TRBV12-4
TGTGCCAGCAGCATGACAGGGGCCACTGAAGCTTTCTTT
CASSMTGATEAFF
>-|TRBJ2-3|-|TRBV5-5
TGTGCCAGCAGCTCCAAACCGGGAAAAGATACGCAGTATTTT
CASSSKPGKDTQYF
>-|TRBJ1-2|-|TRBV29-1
TGCAGCGTTGAAGATAGGGCGGTCTATGGCTACACCTTC
CSVEDRAVYGYTF
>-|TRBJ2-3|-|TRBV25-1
TGTGCCAGCAGTGACCCCGTCCCGGATACGCAGTATTTT
CASSDPVPDTQYF